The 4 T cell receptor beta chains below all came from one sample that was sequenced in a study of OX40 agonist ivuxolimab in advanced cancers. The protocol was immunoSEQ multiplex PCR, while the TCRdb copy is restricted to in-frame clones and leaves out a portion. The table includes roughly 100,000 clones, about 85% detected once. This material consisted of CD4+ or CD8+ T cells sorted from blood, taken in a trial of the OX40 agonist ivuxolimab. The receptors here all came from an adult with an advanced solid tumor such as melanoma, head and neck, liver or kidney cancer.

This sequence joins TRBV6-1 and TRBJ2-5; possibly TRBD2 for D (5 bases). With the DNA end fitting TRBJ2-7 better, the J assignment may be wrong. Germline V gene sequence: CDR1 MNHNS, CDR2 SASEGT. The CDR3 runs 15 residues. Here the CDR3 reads CASSEASWDSYEQYF. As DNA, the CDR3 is TGTGCCAGCAGTGAGGCTAGCTGGGACTCCTACGAGCAGTACTTC.

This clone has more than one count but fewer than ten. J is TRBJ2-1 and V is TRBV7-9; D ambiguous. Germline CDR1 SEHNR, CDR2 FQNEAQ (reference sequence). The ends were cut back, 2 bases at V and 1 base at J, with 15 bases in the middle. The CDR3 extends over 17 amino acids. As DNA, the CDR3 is TGTGCCAGCAGCTTACATCGACTGGAAGGGTCCTACAATGAGCAGTTCTTC. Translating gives CASSLHRLEGSYNEQFF.

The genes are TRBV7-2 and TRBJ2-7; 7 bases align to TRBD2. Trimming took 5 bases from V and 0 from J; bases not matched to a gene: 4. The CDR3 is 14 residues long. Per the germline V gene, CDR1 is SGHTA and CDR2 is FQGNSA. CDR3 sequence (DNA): TGTGCCAGCAGCCCTACTAGCGCCTCCTACGAGCAGTACTTC. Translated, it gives CASSPTSASYEQYF. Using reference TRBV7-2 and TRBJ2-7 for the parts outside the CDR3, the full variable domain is GAGVSQSPSNKVTEKGKDVELRCDPISGHTALYWYRQSLGQGLEFLIYFQGNSAPDKSGLPSDRFSAERTGGSVSTLTIQRTQQEDSAVYLCASSPTSASYEQYFGPGTRLTVT.

Written as DNA, the CDR3 is TGCGCCAGCAGCTTGGAGGAGGCATTGAACACCGGGGAGCTGTTTTTT. Translating it yields CASSLEEALNTGELFF. The gene calls are TRBV5-1 and TRBJ2-2, with a weak D call TRBD2 (5 bases). CDR1 SGHRS and CDR2 YFSETQ come from the germline V gene. Trimming cost V 0 bases and J 1 base, with 10 bases left between them. CDR3 length: 16 residues.